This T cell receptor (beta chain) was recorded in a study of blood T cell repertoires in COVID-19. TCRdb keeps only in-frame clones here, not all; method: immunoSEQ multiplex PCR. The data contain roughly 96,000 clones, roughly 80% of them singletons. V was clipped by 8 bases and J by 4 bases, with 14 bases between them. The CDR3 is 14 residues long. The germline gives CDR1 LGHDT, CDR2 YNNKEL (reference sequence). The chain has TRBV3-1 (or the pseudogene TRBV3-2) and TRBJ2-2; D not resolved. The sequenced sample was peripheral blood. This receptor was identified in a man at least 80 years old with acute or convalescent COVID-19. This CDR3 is CASCLNPVTGELFF. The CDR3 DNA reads TGTGCCAGCTGCCTCAATCCGGTCACCGGGGAGCTGTTTTTT.